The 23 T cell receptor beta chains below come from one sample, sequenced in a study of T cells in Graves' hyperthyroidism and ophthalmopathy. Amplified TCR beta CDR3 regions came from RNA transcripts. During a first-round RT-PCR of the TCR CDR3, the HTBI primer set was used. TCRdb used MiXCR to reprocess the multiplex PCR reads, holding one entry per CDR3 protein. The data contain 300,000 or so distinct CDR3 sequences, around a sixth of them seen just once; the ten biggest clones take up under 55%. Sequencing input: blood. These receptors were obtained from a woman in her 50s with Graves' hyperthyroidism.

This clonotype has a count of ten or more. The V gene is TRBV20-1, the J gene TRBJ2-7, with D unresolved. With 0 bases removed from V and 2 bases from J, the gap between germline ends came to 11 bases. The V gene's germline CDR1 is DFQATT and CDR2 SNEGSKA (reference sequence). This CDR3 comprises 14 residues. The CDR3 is CSARDRATTYEQYF. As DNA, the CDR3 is TGCAGTGCTAGAGATCGCGCAACCACCTACGAGCAGTACTTC.

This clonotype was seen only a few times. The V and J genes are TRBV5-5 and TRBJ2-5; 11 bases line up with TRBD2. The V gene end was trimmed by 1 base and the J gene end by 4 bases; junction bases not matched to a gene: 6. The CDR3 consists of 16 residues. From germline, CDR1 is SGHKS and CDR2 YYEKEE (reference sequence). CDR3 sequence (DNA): TGTGCCAGCAGCTTGAGAATAGCGGGGGGGCTAGAGACCCAGTACTTC. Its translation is CASSLRIAGGLETQYF.

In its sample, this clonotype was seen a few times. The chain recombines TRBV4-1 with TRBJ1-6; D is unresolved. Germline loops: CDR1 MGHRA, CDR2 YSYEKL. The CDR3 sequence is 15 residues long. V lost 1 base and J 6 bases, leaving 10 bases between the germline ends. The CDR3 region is CASSQVPAGNSPLHF. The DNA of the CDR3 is TGCGCCAGCAGCCAAGTTCCCGCCGGTAATTCACCCCTCCACTTT.

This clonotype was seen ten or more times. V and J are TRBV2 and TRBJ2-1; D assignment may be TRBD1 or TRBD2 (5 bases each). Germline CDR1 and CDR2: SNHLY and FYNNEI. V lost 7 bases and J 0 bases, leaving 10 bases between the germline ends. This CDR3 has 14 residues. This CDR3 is CASNRDASYNEQFF. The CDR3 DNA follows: TGTGCCAGCAATCGGGACGCCTCCTACAATGAGCAGTTCTTC.

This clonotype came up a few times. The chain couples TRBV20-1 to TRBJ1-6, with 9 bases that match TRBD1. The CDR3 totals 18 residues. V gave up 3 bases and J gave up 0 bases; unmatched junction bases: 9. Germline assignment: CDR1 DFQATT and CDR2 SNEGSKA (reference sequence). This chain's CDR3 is CSARTTGGRPSYNSPLHF. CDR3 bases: TGCAGTGCTAGGACTACAGGGGGCCGTCCCTCCTATAATTCACCCCTCCACTTT.

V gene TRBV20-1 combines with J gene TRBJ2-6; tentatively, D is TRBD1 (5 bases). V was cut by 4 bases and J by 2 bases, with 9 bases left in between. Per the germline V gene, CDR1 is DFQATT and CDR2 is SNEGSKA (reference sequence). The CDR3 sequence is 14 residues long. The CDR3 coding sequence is TGCAGTGCTAAGCAGGGTCCTGGGGCCAACGTCCTGACTTTC. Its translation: CSAKQGPGANVLTF.

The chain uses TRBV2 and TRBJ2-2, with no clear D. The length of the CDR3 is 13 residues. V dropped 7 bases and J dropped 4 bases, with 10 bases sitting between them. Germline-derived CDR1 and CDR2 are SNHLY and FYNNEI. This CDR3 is CASKQFSTGELFF. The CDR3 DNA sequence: TGTGCCAGCAAACAATTTAGCACCGGGGAGCTGTTTTTT.

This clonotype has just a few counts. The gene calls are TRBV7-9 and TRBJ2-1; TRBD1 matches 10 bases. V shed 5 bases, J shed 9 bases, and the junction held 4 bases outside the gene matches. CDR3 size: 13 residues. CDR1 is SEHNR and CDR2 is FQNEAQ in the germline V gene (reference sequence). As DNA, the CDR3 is TGTGCCAGCAGCACGACAGGGGGCGGTGAGCAGTTCTTC. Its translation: CASSTTGGGEQFF. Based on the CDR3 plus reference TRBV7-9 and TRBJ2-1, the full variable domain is DTGVSQNPRHKITKRGQNVTFRCDPISEHNRLYWYRQTLGQGPEFLTYFQNEAQLEKSRLLSDRFSAERPKGSFSTLEIQRTEQGDSAMYLCASSTTGGGEQFFGPGTRLTVL.

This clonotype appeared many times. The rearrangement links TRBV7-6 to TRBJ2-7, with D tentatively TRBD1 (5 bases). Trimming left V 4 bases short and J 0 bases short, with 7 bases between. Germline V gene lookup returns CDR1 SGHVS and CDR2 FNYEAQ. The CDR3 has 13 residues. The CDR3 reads CASSSDTSYEQYF. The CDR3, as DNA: TGTGCCAGCAGCTCGGACACCTCCTACGAGCAGTACTTC.

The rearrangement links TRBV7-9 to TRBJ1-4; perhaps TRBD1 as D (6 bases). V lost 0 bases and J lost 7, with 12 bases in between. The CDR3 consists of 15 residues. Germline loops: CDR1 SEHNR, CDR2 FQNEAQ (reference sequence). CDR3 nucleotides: TGTGCCAGCAGCTTAGCGCGGGGGGCTGGTGAAAAACTGTTTTTT. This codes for CASSLARGAGEKLFF.

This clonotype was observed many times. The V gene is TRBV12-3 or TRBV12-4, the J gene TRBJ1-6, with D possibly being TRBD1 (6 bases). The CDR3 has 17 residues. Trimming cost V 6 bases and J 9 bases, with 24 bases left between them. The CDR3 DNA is TGTGCCAGCAGCCCCGACAGGCTCCACCTGAGGGGTTCACCCCTCCACTTT. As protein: CASSPDRLHLRGSPLHF.

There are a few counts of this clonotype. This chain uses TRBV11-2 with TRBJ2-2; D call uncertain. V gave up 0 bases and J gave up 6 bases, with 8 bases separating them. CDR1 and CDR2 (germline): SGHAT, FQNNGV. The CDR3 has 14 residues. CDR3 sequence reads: CASSLDQVSGELFF. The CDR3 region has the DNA TGTGCCAGCAGCTTAGATCAGGTTTCCGGGGAGCTGTTTTTT.

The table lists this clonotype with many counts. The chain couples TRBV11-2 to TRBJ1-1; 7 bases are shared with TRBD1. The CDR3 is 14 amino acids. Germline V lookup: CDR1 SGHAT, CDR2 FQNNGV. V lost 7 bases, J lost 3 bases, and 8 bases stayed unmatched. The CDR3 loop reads CASNRQGWDTEAFF. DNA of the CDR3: TGTGCCAGCAACCGACAGGGCTGGGACACTGAAGCTTTCTTT.

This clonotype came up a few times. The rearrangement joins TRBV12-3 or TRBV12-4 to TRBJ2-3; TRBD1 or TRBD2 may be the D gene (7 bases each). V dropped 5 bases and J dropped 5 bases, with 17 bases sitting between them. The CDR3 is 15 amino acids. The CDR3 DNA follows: TGTGCCAGCAGTCCCCAGGGGGGGGTCGGAGATACGCAGTATTTT. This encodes CASSPQGGVGDTQYF.

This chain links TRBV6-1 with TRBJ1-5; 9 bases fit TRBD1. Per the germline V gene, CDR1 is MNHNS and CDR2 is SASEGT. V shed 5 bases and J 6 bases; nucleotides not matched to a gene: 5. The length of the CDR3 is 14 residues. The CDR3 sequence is CASSTGQGPQPQHF. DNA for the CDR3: TGTGCCAGCAGTACGGGACAGGGCCCTCAGCCCCAGCATTTT.

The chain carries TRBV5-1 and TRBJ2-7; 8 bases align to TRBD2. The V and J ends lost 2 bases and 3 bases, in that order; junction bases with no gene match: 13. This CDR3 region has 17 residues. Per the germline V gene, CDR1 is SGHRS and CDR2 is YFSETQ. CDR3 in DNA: TGCGCCAGCAGCTTCGGAACTAGCGGAAAGCCCCTCTACGAGCAGTACTTC. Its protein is CASSFGTSGKPLYEQYF.

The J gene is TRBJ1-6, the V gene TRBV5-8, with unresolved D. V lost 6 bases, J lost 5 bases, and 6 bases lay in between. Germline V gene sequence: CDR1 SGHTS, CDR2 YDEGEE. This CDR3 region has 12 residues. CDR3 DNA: TGTGCCAGCACTGAAAATAATTCACCCCTCCACTTT. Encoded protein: CASTENNSPLHF.

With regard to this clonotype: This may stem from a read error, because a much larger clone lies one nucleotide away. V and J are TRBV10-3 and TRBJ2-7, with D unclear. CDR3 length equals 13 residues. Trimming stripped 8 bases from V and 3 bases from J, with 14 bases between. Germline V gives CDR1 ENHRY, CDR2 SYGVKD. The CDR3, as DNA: TGTGCCATCCCCAGACGGGCAGACTACGAGCAGTACTTC. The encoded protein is CAIPRRADYEQYF.

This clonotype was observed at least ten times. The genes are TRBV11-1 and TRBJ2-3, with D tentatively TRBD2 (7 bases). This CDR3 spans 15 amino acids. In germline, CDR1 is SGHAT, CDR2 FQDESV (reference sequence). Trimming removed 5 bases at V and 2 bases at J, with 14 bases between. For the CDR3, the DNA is TGTGCCAGCAGCCCCAACGGGGGGCACACAGATACGCAGTATTTT. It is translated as CASSPNGGHTDTQYF. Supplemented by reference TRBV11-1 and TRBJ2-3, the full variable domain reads EAEVAQSPRYKITEKSQAVAFWCDPISGHATLYWYRQILGQGPELLVQFQDESVVDDSQLPKDRFSAERLKGVDSTLKIQPAELGDSAMYLCASSPNGGHTDTQYFGPGTRLTVL.

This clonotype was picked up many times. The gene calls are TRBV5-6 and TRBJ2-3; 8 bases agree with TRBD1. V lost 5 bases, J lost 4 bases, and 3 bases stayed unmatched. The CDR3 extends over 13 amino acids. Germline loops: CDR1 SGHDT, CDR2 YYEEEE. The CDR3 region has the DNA TGTGCCAGCAGTCCGACAGGGGCAGATACGCAGTATTTT. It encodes CASSPTGADTQYF.

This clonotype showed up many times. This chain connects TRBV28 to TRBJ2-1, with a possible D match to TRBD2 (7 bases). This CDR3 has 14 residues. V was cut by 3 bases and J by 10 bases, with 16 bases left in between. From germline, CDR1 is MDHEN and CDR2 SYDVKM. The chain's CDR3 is CASSLFLGGGEQFF. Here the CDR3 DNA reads TGTGCCAGCAGTTTGTTTTTAGGGGGAGGGGAGCAGTTCTTC.

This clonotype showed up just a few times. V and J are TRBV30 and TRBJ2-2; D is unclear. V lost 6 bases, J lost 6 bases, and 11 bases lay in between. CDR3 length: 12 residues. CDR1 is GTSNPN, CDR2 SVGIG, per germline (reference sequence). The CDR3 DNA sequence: TGTGCCTGCCCTGATGCGCCCGGGGAGCTGTTTTTT. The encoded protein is CACPDAPGELFF.

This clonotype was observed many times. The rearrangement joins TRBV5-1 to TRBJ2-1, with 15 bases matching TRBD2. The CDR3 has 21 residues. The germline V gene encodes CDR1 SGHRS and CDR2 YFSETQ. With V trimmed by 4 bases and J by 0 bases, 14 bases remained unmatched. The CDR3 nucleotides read TGCGCCAGCAGCCGCAGACGGGGACTAGCGGGAGGCCCAAGCTCCTACAATGAGCAGTTCTTC. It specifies CASSRRRGLAGGPSSYNEQFF.